The text below deals with one T cell receptor beta chain. Its antigen is currently unknown. This sample stems from a study of cytomegalovirus exposure and HLA in healthy donors. Every donor was a healthy person donating bone marrow. Germline V lookup: CDR1 MDHEN, CDR2 SYDVKM. The junction had 4 bases not matched to a gene; V was cut back by 5 bases and J by 6 bases. The CDR3 loop spans 14 amino acids. Study results and caveats: Later analysis identified a missense DCLRE1C variant that was linked to TCR beta V- and J-gene trimming.

This PCR relied on a set of 60 Vbeta primers and 13 Jbeta primers. Under the authors' procedure: Later analysis identified roughly 82 million unique TCR beta chains, about 11 million shared. Assay used: immunoSEQ multiplex PCR; TCRdb lists only in-frame clones, some missing. V and J calls and clone size are those listed in that table; D and trimming were worked out from the DNA. Among some 55,000 clones listed, approximately 83% were seen once. Source material: PBMCs. The source is a man aged 40-55 years in good health and CMV-seronegative. The chain recombines TRBV28 with TRBJ2-2; TRBD1 aligns across 9 bases. Written as DNA, the CDR3 is TGTGCCAGCAGTCCACACAGGGGGCCCGGGGAGCTGTTTTTT. Its translation: CASSPHRGPGELFF.